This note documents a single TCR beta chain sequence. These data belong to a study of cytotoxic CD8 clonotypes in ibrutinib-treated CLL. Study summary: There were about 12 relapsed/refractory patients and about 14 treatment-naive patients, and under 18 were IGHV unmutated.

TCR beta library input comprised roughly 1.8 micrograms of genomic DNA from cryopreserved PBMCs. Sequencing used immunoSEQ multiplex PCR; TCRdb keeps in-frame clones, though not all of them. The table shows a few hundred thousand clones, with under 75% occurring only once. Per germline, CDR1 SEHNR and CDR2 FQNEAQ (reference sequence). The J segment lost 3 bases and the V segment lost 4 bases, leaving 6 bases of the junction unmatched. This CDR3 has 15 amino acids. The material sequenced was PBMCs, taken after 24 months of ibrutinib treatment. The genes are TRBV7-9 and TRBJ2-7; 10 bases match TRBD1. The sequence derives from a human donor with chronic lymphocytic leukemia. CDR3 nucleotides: TGTGCCAGCAGCTCTCGACAGGGGGCGAACTACGAGCAGTACTTC. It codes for CASSSRQGANYEQYF.